These T cell receptor beta chains were read from a single sample in a study of identifying expanded T cells in peripheral blood. Method: immunoSEQ multiplex PCR; TCRdb's copy keeps in-frame clones and lacks some. The table lists about 91,000 clones, around 88% of them singletons, with 4% in the top ten. Input material: blood. These receptors all stem from a person aged 18 to 75 in good health. The CDR3 runs from the conserved cysteine through the conserved F or W. The order of the fields is J gene, V gene, D gene, clone size, CDR3 DNA, CDR3 protein. D genes are given only for firm matches. Only part of the rows carry a size: once, few, many, or a class if the clone is expanded.

TRBJ2-2 TRBV6-1 TRBD2 NA TGTGCCAGCAGTGCTTCTACCGGGACTACTAACACCGGGGAGCTGTTTTTT CASSASTGTTNTGELFF
TRBJ1-1 TRBV7-2 NA NA TGTGCCAGCAGCTTAGGGCATGAAGCTTTCTTT CASSLGHEAFF
TRBJ2-3 TRBV19 NA NA TGTGCCAGCGGAACAGATACGCAGTATTTT CASGTDTQYF
TRBJ2-2 TRBV6-4 NA medium-sized TGTGCCAGCAGTGACAGGGACACCGGGGAGCTGTTTTTT CASSDRDTGELFF
TRBJ1-2 TRBV19 NA once TGTGCCAGTACGACCCAAAGAGGGCACTATGGCTACACCTTC CASTTQRGHYGYTF
TRBJ2-3 TRBV7-9 NA NA TGTGCCAGCAGCTTAGAGATAGTAAGCACAGATACGCAGTATTTT CASSLEIVSTDTQYF
TRBJ2-3 TRBV6-1 TRBD2 once TGTGCCAGCAGTGAGACTAGCGGGGAGCGAGCAGATACGCAGTATTTT CASSETSGERADTQYF
TRBJ2-7 TRBV7-2 TRBD2 NA TGTGCCAGCAGAGATGGGACTAGCCCATACGAGCAGTACTTC CASRDGTSPYEQYF
TRBJ1-5 TRBV28 TRBD1 NA TGTGCCAGCACCCGGGACAGGGATCAGCCCCAGCATTTT CASTRDRDQPQHF
TRBJ2-1 TRBV9 NA NA TGTGCCAGCAGCGTAGAAAGTTACAATGAGCAGTTCTTC CASSVESYNEQFF
TRBJ2-1 TRBV5-1 NA NA TGCGCCAGCAGCTTGGCAGGGGCGCGGATCAATGAGCAGTTCTTC CASSLAGARINEQFF
TRBJ1-5 TRBV27 NA few TGTGCCAGCAGTTTAGGGTCGGCGAAGGGTCAGCCCCAGCATTTT CASSLGSAKGQPQHF
TRBJ1-2 TRBV11-2 NA NA TGTGCCAGCAGCAGACGGGATTATGGCTACACCTTC CASSRRDYGYTF
TRBJ2-1 TRBV19 NA NA TGTGCCAGTATAAGGGACCATGAGCAGTTCTTC CASIRDHEQFF
TRBJ1-5 TRBV4-2 NA NA TGTGCCAGCAGCCAAGAAATACTTTATAGCAATCAGCCCCAGCATTTT CASSQEILYSNQPQHF
TRBJ1-1 TRBV5-1 TRBD1 NA TGCGCCAGCAGCTTGGCCGTTACAGGGGGCACTGAAGCTTTCTTT CASSLAVTGGTEAFF
TRBJ2-1 TRBV29-1 TRBD2 NA TGCAGCGTTGAAGCTCTTCGGACTAGCGGGGGAAACTACTACAATGAGCAGTTCTTC CSVEALRTSGGNYYNEQFF
TRBJ2-4 TRBV6-1 NA once TGTGCCAGCAGGGGGGGAAACATTCAGTACTTC CASRGGNIQYF
TRBJ2-5 TRBV28 NA NA TGTGCCAGCACCGCTAAAGAGACCCAGTACTTC CASTAKETQYF
TRBJ2-7 TRBV5-6 NA few TGTGCCAGCAGCTCCGTAGGACAGCCATACGAGCAGTACTTC CASSSVGQPYEQYF
TRBJ2-1 TRBV10-3 NA NA TGTGCCATCAGTGACTGGCAGGGGTACAATGAGCAGTTCTTC CAISDWQGYNEQFF
TRBJ2-1 TRBV11-2 NA few TGTGCCAGCAGCGTGGGTGGGCAGGGTGAGCAGTTCTTC CASSVGGQGEQFF
TRBJ2-1 TRBV11-3 TRBD2 NA TGTGCCAGCAGCTTGGGACTAGCGGGGAACAATGAGCAGTTCTTC CASSLGLAGNNEQFF
TRBJ2-2 TRBV9 NA NA TGTGCCAGCAGTCCAGAGGCTGAGGCCGGGGAGCTGTTTTTT CASSPEAEAGELFF
TRBJ1-5 TRBV6-1 NA once TGTGCCAGCAGTGACGGACCTAATCAGCCCCAGCATTTT CASSDGPNQPQHF
TRBJ1-5 TRBV10-3 TRBD1 NA TGTGCCATCAGTGACCGGACAGGCGGACAGCCCCAGCATTTT CAISDRTGGQPQHF
TRBJ2-2 TRBV10-1 NA NA TGCGCCAGCAGCAACGGGGTGTTACGAACCGGGGAGCTGTTTTTT CASSNGVLRTGELFF
TRBJ2-2 TRBV30 NA NA TGTGCCTGGAGTGTATCAAAGTTCACCGGGGAGCTGTTTTTT CAWSVSKFTGELFF
TRBJ1-5 TRBV15 NA NA TGTGCCACCAGCAGAGATCTTCGATCAGGGCCCAATCAGCCCCAGCATTTT CATSRDLRSGPNQPQHF
TRBJ2-5 TRBV5-5 TRBD1 NA TGTGCCAGCAGCGCGGGACAGGGGACAGGTGAGACCCAGTACTTC CASSAGQGTGETQYF
TRBJ2-1 TRBV19 TRBD2 NA TGTGCCAGTAGTCCAGGGACTAGCAGAAACAATGAGCAGTTCTTC CASSPGTSRNNEQFF
TRBJ2-3 TRBV28 TRBD1 NA TGTGCCAGCAACCTGGACAGGGGAGGCGCAGATACGCAGTATTTT CASNLDRGGADTQYF
TRBJ2-7 TRBV5-1 TRBD1 NA TGCGCCAGCAGCCAAGTCCCGGGACAGGGTGTGGTCTCCTACGAGCAGTACTTC CASSQVPGQGVVSYEQYF
TRBJ2-3 TRBV6-4 TRBD2 once TGTGCCAGCAGTGACTCGACTAGCGGGGCGAATACGCAGTATTTT CASSDSTSGANTQYF
TRBJ1-1 TRBV5-4 TRBD1 NA TGTGCCAGCAGCTCCAGGGGGCTCGGAGGTGAAGCTTTCTTT CASSSRGLGGEAFF
TRBJ2-1 TRBV7-9 TRBD2 NA TGTGCCAGCAGCTCAACTAGCGGGACCTACAATGAGCAGTTCTTC CASSSTSGTYNEQFF
TRBJ2-1 TRBV6-4 TRBD2 few TGTGCCAGCAGTGACTCTCCCAGCGGGGGGGGTAGTGAGCAGTTCTTC CASSDSPSGGGSEQFF
TRBJ2-7 TRBV11-2 NA NA TGTGCCAGCAGTCGGACTACCAACCCACTCAGACACTACGAGCAGTACTTC CASSRTTNPLRHYEQYF
TRBJ2-1 TRBV6-1 TRBD2 NA TGTGCCAGCAGTGAAGCAGCTAGCGGGGTTCTCGGTGAGCAGTTCTTC CASSEAASGVLGEQFF
TRBJ2-1 TRBV6-1 TRBD1 few TGTGCCAGCACAGGGACAGAGTACAATGAGCAGTTCTTC CASTGTEYNEQFF
TRBJ2-5 TRBV5-8 TRBD2 NA TGTGCCAGCAGCTTGATGGGACTAGCGGGAGGGCCGGAGGAGACCCAGTACTTC CASSLMGLAGGPEETQYF
TRBJ1-5 TRBV6-6 NA NA TGTGCCAGCAGTTACGACTCGCAGCCCCAGCATTTT CASSYDSQPQHF
TRBJ1-2 TRBV30 NA NA TGTGCCTGTTCCCCAGGTTCTTCCTATGGCTACACCTTC CACSPGSSYGYTF
TRBJ2-7 TRBV2 NA NA TGTGCCAGCAGAGATCGGGACCGCGTTGGGTACGAGCAGTACTTC CASRDRDRVGYEQYF
TRBJ2-5 TRBV25-1 NA NA TGTGCCAGCAGTGAATCTATCCGGGGAGAGACCCAGTACTTC CASSESIRGETQYF
TRBJ2-5 TRBV28 NA NA TGTGCCAGCATCCCCGCCGGACAGCCCCAAGAGACCCAGTACTTC CASIPAGQPQETQYF